Listed below are T cell receptor beta chains from one sample, sequenced in a study of T cells after somatic rescue of genetic block. TCRdb's table, derived via immunoSEQ multiplex PCR, lists solely in-frame clones and lacks some. The sample holds approximately 110,000 clones; 75% to 95% are singletons and the top ten take more than 1.4%. The sequencing input was peripheral blood mononuclear cells (PBMCs). The receptors originated from a woman aged 18-29 years. Each CDR3 is given without its conserved first and last residue. The order of the fields is V gene, clone size, J gene, CDR3 protein. For some rows the clone size is stated as once, few or many, or as a class when expanded; others skip it.

V gene: TRBV12-5
clone size: NA
J gene: TRBJ2-1
CDR3 protein: ASWSSPRWDEQF

V gene: TRBV19
clone size: NA
J gene: TRBJ2-3
CDR3 protein: ASRWGKWPTSTDTQY

V gene: TRBV7-6
clone size: NA
J gene: TRBJ2-7
CDR3 protein: ASSLGEGLAYEQY

V gene: TRBV28
clone size: NA
J gene: TRBJ2-7
CDR3 protein: ASSSRRGGMAYEQY

V gene: TRBV4-3
clone size: NA
J gene: TRBJ2-3
CDR3 protein: ASSLSGGAADTQY

V gene: TRBV4-1
clone size: NA
J gene: TRBJ1-1
CDR3 protein: ASSQDMLRGVFTEAF

V gene: TRBV27
clone size: NA
J gene: TRBJ2-7
CDR3 protein: AIAPGQGSYEQY

V gene: TRBV15
clone size: NA
J gene: TRBJ2-1
CDR3 protein: ATSPRGRDEQF

V gene: TRBV11-1
clone size: NA
J gene: TRBJ1-1
CDR3 protein: ASSLRQSMNTEAF

V gene: TRBV12-5
clone size: NA
J gene: TRBJ2-1
CDR3 protein: ASGRPQGAGSYNEQF

V gene: TRBV5-6
clone size: NA
J gene: TRBJ1-6
CDR3 protein: ASSFQGAIGNSPLH

V gene: TRBV2
clone size: few
J gene: TRBJ1-1
CDR3 protein: ASSEREMNTEAF

V gene: TRBV2
clone size: NA
J gene: TRBJ2-5
CDR3 protein: ASSLQGARGTTQY

V gene: TRBV10-3
clone size: NA
J gene: TRBJ1-1
CDR3 protein: AIRKGGDLAVTEAF

V gene: TRBV19
clone size: NA
J gene: TRBJ1-1
CDR3 protein: ASSRVSEAF

V gene: TRBV19
clone size: NA
J gene: TRBJ2-1
CDR3 protein: ASNPPPGEQF

V gene: TRBV2
clone size: NA
J gene: TRBJ2-7
CDR3 protein: ASRYPGNGEQY

V gene: TRBV7-6
clone size: NA
J gene: TRBJ2-7
CDR3 protein: ASSLGGPAAPYEQY

V gene: TRBV11-3
clone size: once
J gene: TRBJ2-7
CDR3 protein: ASSLGGQGLYEQY

V gene: TRBV19
clone size: NA
J gene: TRBJ2-3
CDR3 protein: ASSLGLSSTDTQY

V gene: TRBV21-1
clone size: NA
J gene: TRBJ2-1
CDR3 protein: ASINGGLATYNEQF

V gene: TRBV7-6
clone size: NA
J gene: TRBJ2-3
CDR3 protein: ASSSPWDRGTDTQY

V gene: TRBV30
clone size: NA
J gene: TRBJ2-7
CDR3 protein: AWGTSGVLEQY

V gene: TRBV5-1
clone size: NA
J gene: TRBJ1-2
CDR3 protein: ASSLAMDRTPNYGYT

V gene: TRBV7-9
clone size: NA
J gene: TRBJ2-6
CDR3 protein: ASSYRGTGANVLT

V gene: TRBV29-1
clone size: NA
J gene: TRBJ1-2
CDR3 protein: SVDGQGLDGYT

V gene: TRBV6-6
clone size: NA
J gene: TRBJ2-7
CDR3 protein: ASRFTGTSDYEQY

V gene: TRBV5-1
clone size: NA
J gene: TRBJ1-1
CDR3 protein: ASRKGGSNTEAF

V gene: TRBV19
clone size: NA
J gene: TRBJ1-1
CDR3 protein: ASSIGGSWDSPNTEAF

V gene: TRBV9
clone size: NA
J gene: TRBJ1-6
CDR3 protein: ASSVGGEPLH

V gene: TRBV6-5
clone size: NA
J gene: TRBJ1-1
CDR3 protein: ASRGVDTEAF

V gene: TRBV4-1
clone size: NA
J gene: TRBJ2-7
CDR3 protein: ASSQETGTGDEQY

V gene: TRBV11-2
clone size: NA
J gene: TRBJ2-7
CDR3 protein: ASSPQGGAAEQY

V gene: TRBV2
clone size: once
J gene: TRBJ1-1
CDR3 protein: ASSLLDVDTEAF

V gene: TRBV4-1
clone size: NA
J gene: TRBJ1-2
CDR3 protein: ASSLGAGHSGYT

V gene: TRBV7-2
clone size: NA
J gene: TRBJ2-7
CDR3 protein: ASSLGPGTGGPYEQY

V gene: TRBV2
clone size: once
J gene: TRBJ2-4
CDR3 protein: ASSYEAKNIQY

V gene: TRBV11-3
clone size: NA
J gene: TRBJ2-7
CDR3 protein: ASSFGTYEQY

V gene: TRBV11-3
clone size: NA
J gene: TRBJ1-1
CDR3 protein: ASSTGQGLRAF

V gene: TRBV15
clone size: NA
J gene: TRBJ1-5
CDR3 protein: ATSRGTGGLLGQPQH

V gene: TRBV2
clone size: NA
J gene: TRBJ1-5
CDR3 protein: ASSGRENQPQH

V gene: TRBV5-1
clone size: NA
J gene: TRBJ2-7
CDR3 protein: ASSLRPAGGVNEQY

V gene: TRBV7-8
clone size: NA
J gene: TRBJ2-5
CDR3 protein: ASRTRPAEETQY

V gene: TRBV28
clone size: NA
J gene: TRBJ2-7
CDR3 protein: ASSLRSIKEQY

V gene: TRBV5-1
clone size: NA
J gene: TRBJ1-2
CDR3 protein: ASSPPVEPRGGYT

V gene: TRBV7-9
clone size: NA
J gene: TRBJ1-5
CDR3 protein: ASSLSGQLQPQH

V gene: TRBV15
clone size: many
J gene: TRBJ2-5
CDR3 protein: ATSSGGADAETQY

V gene: TRBV5-4
clone size: NA
J gene: TRBJ2-7
CDR3 protein: ASSLSGGLRSSYEQY

V gene: TRBV5-8
clone size: NA
J gene: TRBJ2-5
CDR3 protein: ASSLRSGAQETQY

V gene: TRBV11-3
clone size: NA
J gene: TRBJ1-6
CDR3 protein: ASSSTGVNSPLH

V gene: TRBV30
clone size: NA
J gene: TRBJ2-1
CDR3 protein: AWGGVSYNEQF

V gene: TRBV10-1
clone size: NA
J gene: TRBJ1-1
CDR3 protein: ASKMKVGKGGMNTEAF

V gene: TRBV4-3
clone size: NA
J gene: TRBJ2-3
CDR3 protein: ASSQGQGSDTQY